Sequencing of this TCR beta chain was carried out in a study of blood T cell repertoires in COVID-19. Study context: Researchers got acute and convalescent COVID-19 samples from the United States, Italy and Spain. PBMCs, B-cell-depleted T cells, or T cells provided the cDNA or gDNA that made up the material.

The authors' processing: Counts of nucleated cells, estimated from reference gene primer amplification, were obtained. Data came from immunoSEQ multiplex PCR; TCRdb stores just in-frame clones and leaves some out. The V and J calls and clone size are taken from that table; D and trimming were inferred from the DNA. The sample shows 25,000 to 30,000 clones, about 92% of them seen only once. Germline CDR1 is LNHNV and CDR2 is YYDKDF (reference sequence). The CDR3 covers 13 residues. With 0 bases removed from V and 4 bases from J, the gap between germline ends came to 6 bases. The rearrangement joins TRBV15 to TRBJ1-1; TRBD1 might be the D (5 bases). The receptor was isolated from a man between 65 and 80 years old with active or convalescent COVID-19. Sequenced sample: peripheral blood. The CDR3 nucleotides read TGTGCCACCAGCAGAGACGGGGGCACTGAAGCTTTCTTT. It is translated as CATSRDGGTEAFF.